The clone carrying this TCR beta chain was detected only a few times. Its matching antigen is unknown. Looked up from germline, CDR1 is MNHEY and CDR2 is SVGEGT. The J segment lost 8 bases and the V segment lost 9 bases, leaving 14 bases of the junction unmatched. This CDR3 contains 15 residues. This entry belongs to a study of T cells in Graves' hyperthyroidism and ophthalmopathy. Study results and caveats: The model predicted ophthalmopathy a median around six months before onset. The authors' 13 V-J model separated ophthalmopathy from stable hyperthyroidism.

Patients aged 18 to 65 had newly diagnosed hyperthyroidism that had lasted under 2 months. Patients were excluded because of uncontrolled infection, other autoimmune disease, pregnancy or lactation. The investigators amplified TCR beta CDR3 regions from RNA transcripts. TCR CDR3 underwent first-round RT-PCR with the HTBI primer set. Using its own MiXCR run on the multiplex PCR reads, TCRdb lists one record per CDR3 protein. The repertoire has approximately 370,000 distinct CDR3 sequences, about 17% of them found once; the top ten carry more than 30%. Sequencing was carried out using blood. The source of this sequence is a woman in her 30s with Graves' hyperthyroidism that later progressed to Graves' ophthalmopathy. The V gene is TRBV6-2 or TRBV6-3, the J gene TRBJ1-4, with 8 bases matching TRBD1. CDR3 region: CASGQGWAFDEKLFF. The CDR3 nucleotides are TGTGCCAGTGGACAGGGTTGGGCCTTCGACGAAAAACTGTTTTTT.